Sequencing of this TCR beta chain was carried out in a study of cytomegalovirus exposure and HLA in healthy donors (dated by TCRdb to about 2017). About the investigation overall: A later analysis indicated that the 130 or so validation repertoires were generated on the platform also employed for the approximately 700 repertoires of the first cohort. The study aimed to test whether signatures of past pathogen exposure could be identified by cataloging public T cell receptors. Besides the first cohort of roughly 640 subjects, a separate validation cohort made up of roughly 120 different subjects was used. To predict cytomegalovirus infection status, the study combined high-throughput TCR immunosequencing, statistical association of individual TCRs with disease status, and machine learning.

Details on this clone: Its antigen remains unidentified. No base-level quality is on record; no much larger clone is a single base apart.

Libraries were prepared through the immunoSEQ multiplex PCR assay. As for how the authors treated the data: To diagnose cytomegalovirus status from the catalog of TCR beta chain sequences, a statistical classification framework was built. Entries here come from immuneACCESS through TCRdb and include only in-frame sequences with V and J called. Some clones fail to appear in such tables; in the studies checked, an unresolved V gene covers under half of the shortfall, and the cause of the remainder is unknown. V, J and clone size are taken as reported in that table, and D and trimming were inferred from the DNA itself. The sample table shows about 250,000 clones, and approximately 84% are seen once. Approximately 12% of the sample belongs to the ten largest clones. After removal of 3 bases from V and 4 bases from J, the junction retains 6 bases not matched to a gene. CDR1 MNHEY and CDR2 SVGAGI are derived from the germline V gene. The CDR3, cysteine through phenylalanine, is 15 amino acids long. Of the read, only the CDR3 DNA is kept; its 45 bases are in frame from base 1.

Broad study findings and their caveats: Subsequent analysis determined that TCRs grouped into clusters in the first cohort also showed a tendency toward co-occurrence across the roughly 120 validation repertoires, and about 94% of cluster scores exceeded 0. In the study, 164 TCR beta chains were listed as associated with cytomegalovirus. Most TCR sequences were seen in very few donors, while some public TCRs were found in many individuals. The classifier was reported to diagnose cytomegalovirus status with high specificity and sensitivity in both the original and validation cohorts. The validation cohort had no HLA typing available for a later analysis, so co-occurrence within that cohort was assessed over all 120 or so repertoires. The authors suggested that the approach could potentially be extended to other disease states and immunological phenotypes. In vitro tests confirmed that a few of the cytomegalovirus-associated TCR beta chains recognize cytomegalovirus antigens.

The donors were included in the validation cohort of 130 or so subjects, a group kept apart from the roughly 690-subject first cohort. Source material: PBMCs. The V and J genes are TRBV6-5 and TRBJ2-7; the central 10 bases match TRBD2. The sequence was collected from a man aged 18 to 29 in good health and CMV-seropositive. The CDR3 is CASSYGGLATYEQYF. The sequenced DNA is TGTGCCAGCAGTTATGGGGGACTAGCGACATACGAGCAGTACTTC.